This TCR beta chain was identified in a study of cytomegalovirus exposure and HLA in healthy donors. At the level of the study: Falling in the Caucasian-associated ancestry cluster were 80% to 85% of 350 to 400 genotyped donors.

As to this clone: Its antigen is as yet unknown.

The PCR employed 60 Vbeta primers together with 13 Jbeta primers. The protocol was immunoSEQ multiplex PCR, while the TCRdb copy is restricted to in-frame clones and leaves out a portion. Here the sample spans roughly 98,000 clones, about 70% being singletons. Study-wide results and caveats: In a later analysis, TCR beta V- and J-gene trimming showed a link to a missense DCLRE1C variant.

V dropped 5 bases and J dropped 5 bases, with 18 bases sitting between them. The length of the CDR3 is 15 residues. Germline lookup yields CDR1 MDHEN and CDR2 SYDVKM. The specimen sequenced was PBMCs. The chain has TRBV28 and TRBJ2-5; the D gene is possibly TRBD1 (6 bases). The origin of this receptor is a female donor in good health and CMV-seropositive. CDR3 amino acids: CASSPDRDTQETQYF. CDR3 nucleotides: TGTGCCAGCAGTCCAGACCGGGACACTCAGGAGACCCAGTACTTC.